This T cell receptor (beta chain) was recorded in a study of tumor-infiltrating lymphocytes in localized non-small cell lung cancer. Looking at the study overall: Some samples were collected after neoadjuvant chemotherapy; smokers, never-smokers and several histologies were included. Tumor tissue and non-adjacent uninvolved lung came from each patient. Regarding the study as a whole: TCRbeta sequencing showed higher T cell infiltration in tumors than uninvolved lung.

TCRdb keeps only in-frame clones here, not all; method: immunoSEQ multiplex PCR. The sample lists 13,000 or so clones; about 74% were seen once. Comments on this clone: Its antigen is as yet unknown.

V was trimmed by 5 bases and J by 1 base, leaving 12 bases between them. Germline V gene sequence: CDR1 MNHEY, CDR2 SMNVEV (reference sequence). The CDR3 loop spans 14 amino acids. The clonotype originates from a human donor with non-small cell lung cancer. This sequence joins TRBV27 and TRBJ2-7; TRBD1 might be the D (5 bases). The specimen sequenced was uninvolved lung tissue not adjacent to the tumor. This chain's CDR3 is CASSPRGESYEQYF. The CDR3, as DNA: TGTGCCAGCAGTCCTAGGGGTGAATCCTACGAGCAGTACTTC.